These T cell receptor beta chains were read from a single sample in a study of lymphopenia after photon versus proton radiotherapy. Libraries were prepared by immunoSEQ multiplex PCR; TCRdb keeps only in-frame clonotypes and omits some of them. Here the sample spans 45,000 to 65,000 clones, around 88% being singletons. Material: peripheral blood, obtained from a patient treated with photon-based radiotherapy. The receptors shown here come from a man between 50 and 59 years old with gastric cancer. Both conserved end residues are part of each CDR3. Each record gives: clone size, V gene, D gene, J gene, CDR3 protein, CDR3 DNA. The D gene is left open where the match is weak. Where a row states a size, it is once, few, many or the class of an expanded clone; other rows omit it.

clone_size: NA
v_call: TRBV21-1
d_call: NA
j_call: TRBJ2-1
cdr3_aa: CASISGIAGYNEQFF
cdr3_nt: TGTGCCAGCATCTCGGGAATAGCGGGATACAATGAGCAGTTCTTC

clone_size: NA
v_call: TRBV19
d_call: NA
j_call: TRBJ2-2
cdr3_aa: CASRRLTGELFF
cdr3_nt: TGTGCCAGTCGCAGACTCACCGGGGAGCTGTTTTTT

clone_size: NA
v_call: TRBV18
d_call: NA
j_call: TRBJ1-5
cdr3_aa: CASSPEGHSNQPQHF
cdr3_nt: TGTGCCAGCTCGCCAGAGGGGCATAGCAATCAGCCCCAGCATTTT

clone_size: NA
v_call: TRBV29-1
d_call: TRBD1
j_call: TRBJ1-1
cdr3_aa: CSVGQGGNTEAFF
cdr3_nt: TGCAGCGTTGGACAGGGGGGAAACACTGAAGCTTTCTTT

clone_size: NA
v_call: TRBV5-1
d_call: NA
j_call: TRBJ1-2
cdr3_aa: CASSLWLKGDGYTF
cdr3_nt: TGCGCCAGCAGTCTATGGTTGAAGGGAGATGGCTACACCTTC

clone_size: NA
v_call: TRBV5-6
d_call: NA
j_call: TRBJ2-3
cdr3_aa: CASSFSRDTQYF
cdr3_nt: TGTGCCAGCAGCTTTTCTAGAGATACGCAGTATTTT

clone_size: once
v_call: TRBV5-4
d_call: NA
j_call: TRBJ2-1
cdr3_aa: CASSLKWLADDNEQFF
cdr3_nt: TGTGCCAGCAGCTTGAAGTGGTTAGCGGACGACAATGAGCAGTTCTTC

clone_size: NA
v_call: TRBV5-5
d_call: TRBD2
j_call: TRBJ2-1
cdr3_aa: CASSLAGTRGSYNEQFF
cdr3_nt: TGTGCCAGCAGCTTGGCCGGGACTAGAGGTTCCTACAATGAGCAGTTCTTC

clone_size: NA
v_call: TRBV7-9
d_call: NA
j_call: TRBJ1-2
cdr3_aa: CASSLASPFLTSYGYTF
cdr3_nt: TGTGCCAGCAGCTTAGCGAGTCCTTTTCTGACTAGCTATGGCTACACCTTC

clone_size: NA
v_call: TRBV19
d_call: TRBD1
j_call: TRBJ2-1
cdr3_aa: CASSDGTGGNEQFF
cdr3_nt: TGTGCCAGTAGTGACGGGACAGGCGGCAATGAGCAGTTCTTC

clone_size: NA
v_call: TRBV11-3
d_call: NA
j_call: TRBJ2-7
cdr3_aa: CASSLGFSYEQYF
cdr3_nt: TGTGCCAGCAGCTTAGGTTTCTCCTACGAGCAGTACTTC

clone_size: NA
v_call: TRBV10-3
d_call: NA
j_call: TRBJ1-5
cdr3_aa: CAISGTEDQPQHF
cdr3_nt: TGTGCCATCAGCGGGACTGAGGATCAGCCCCAGCATTTT

clone_size: NA
v_call: TRBV5-1
d_call: NA
j_call: TRBJ2-2
cdr3_aa: CASSGGYTGELFF
cdr3_nt: TGCGCCAGCAGCGGAGGGTACACCGGGGAGCTGTTTTTT

clone_size: NA
v_call: TRBV7-3
d_call: TRBD1
j_call: TRBJ2-1
cdr3_aa: CASSPMNRTGNFDEQFF
cdr3_nt: TGTGCCAGCAGCCCGATGAATCGGACAGGGAATTTTGATGAGCAGTTCTTC

clone_size: NA
v_call: TRBV6-5
d_call: NA
j_call: TRBJ2-3
cdr3_aa: CASSYTGLVTDTQYF
cdr3_nt: TGTGCCAGCAGTTACACCGGACTCGTGACAGATACGCAGTATTTT

clone_size: NA
v_call: TRBV6-5
d_call: NA
j_call: TRBJ1-5
cdr3_aa: CASSYPTDPKPQHF
cdr3_nt: TGTGCCAGCAGTTATCCGACAGATCCGAAGCCCCAGCATTTT

clone_size: NA
v_call: TRBV5-4
d_call: NA
j_call: TRBJ1-3
cdr3_aa: CASSFGQLTPGNTIYF
cdr3_nt: TGTGCCAGCAGCTTCGGACAGTTAACTCCTGGAAACACCATATATTTT

clone_size: NA
v_call: TRBV18
d_call: NA
j_call: TRBJ1-1
cdr3_aa: CASSADRTRNTEAFF
cdr3_nt: TGTGCCAGCTCGGCCGACAGGACCCGGAACACTGAAGCTTTCTTT

clone_size: NA
v_call: TRBV10-2
d_call: NA
j_call: TRBJ1-1
cdr3_aa: CASSGRQVMNTEAFF
cdr3_nt: TGCGCCAGCAGTGGTCGACAGGTGATGAACACTGAAGCTTTCTTT

clone_size: NA
v_call: TRBV6-5
d_call: NA
j_call: TRBJ2-7
cdr3_aa: CASSYSSAGPEQYF
cdr3_nt: TGTGCCAGCAGTTACTCGTCGGCTGGACCCGAGCAGTACTTC

clone_size: NA
v_call: TRBV14
d_call: NA
j_call: TRBJ2-7
cdr3_aa: CASRTTDSYEQYF
cdr3_nt: TGTGCCAGCAGAACTACGGACTCCTACGAGCAGTACTTC

clone_size: NA
v_call: TRBV27
d_call: NA
j_call: TRBJ2-1
cdr3_aa: CASSLGSLYNEQFF
cdr3_nt: TGTGCCAGCAGTTTGGGCTCCCTCTACAATGAGCAGTTCTTC

clone_size: NA
v_call: TRBV7-2
d_call: TRBD2
j_call: TRBJ2-2
cdr3_aa: CASSPGGRGTGELFF
cdr3_nt: TGTGCCAGCAGCCCCGGAGGGAGGGGAACCGGGGAGCTGTTTTTT

clone_size: NA
v_call: TRBV11-1
d_call: NA
j_call: TRBJ2-7
cdr3_aa: CASSLGFAGYEQYF
cdr3_nt: TGTGCCAGCAGCTTAGGGTTCGCCGGCTACGAGCAGTACTTC

clone_size: few
v_call: TRBV28
d_call: NA
j_call: TRBJ2-7
cdr3_aa: CASTLAGDSYEQYF
cdr3_nt: TGTGCCAGCACTCTGGCCGGGGATTCCTACGAGCAGTACTTC

clone_size: NA
v_call: TRBV6-1
d_call: TRBD1
j_call: TRBJ1-2
cdr3_aa: CASTEWDGGGSDYGYTF
cdr3_nt: TGTGCCAGCACTGAGTGGGACGGAGGGGGCTCGGACTATGGCTACACCTTC

clone_size: NA
v_call: TRBV5-1
d_call: NA
j_call: TRBJ2-2
cdr3_aa: CASSPVSTGELFF
cdr3_nt: TGCGCCAGCAGCCCAGTATCGACCGGGGAGCTGTTTTTT

clone_size: NA
v_call: TRBV5-1
d_call: NA
j_call: TRBJ1-2
cdr3_aa: CASSSREGSYGYTF
cdr3_nt: TGCGCCAGCAGCTCCCGGGAGGGAAGTTATGGCTACACCTTC